This TCR beta chain is drawn from a study of T cell responses to AZD1222 COVID-19 vaccine. General study findings and limits: Dominant CD4 TCR responses targeted spike regions 160-218 and 743-854. Reportedly, nearly half of unique spike TCRs recognized epitopes outside B.1.351/B.1.1.7 mutations. White British ancestry dominated among donors, who included more females, and clonal diversity was possibly underestimated.

The CDR3 extends over 15 amino acids. Germline CDR1 LNHDA, CDR2 SQIVND (reference sequence). V lost 3 bases to trimming and J lost 3 bases; unmatched junction nucleotides: 4. Sequencing was performed with immunoSEQ multiplex PCR; in TCRdb, only in-frame clones are kept and a portion is missing. The table has around 160,000 clones, approximately 89% seen once. About this clone: Its antigen is unidentified.

The chain is built from TRBV19 and TRBJ2-1; 8 bases line up with TRBD2. The material was peripheral blood, obtained on day 0 of AZD1222 vaccination. The receptor's source is an adult in good health. This CDR3 reads CASSIDSGVYNEQFF. The CDR3 DNA reads as TGTGCCAGTAGTATTGATAGCGGGGTCTACAATGAGCAGTTCTTC.